The entry below describes one T cell receptor (beta chain). The antigen it recognizes is unknown. No base qualities exist here, and no much larger clone lies one base off it. Each collaborating institution followed its own protocols to collect whole blood in K2EDTA tubes. Collaborator samples were shipped for TCRbeta analysis as frozen whole blood, isolated PBMCs, or DNA extracted from either sample type. These data originate in a study of blood T cell repertoires in COVID-19 (dated by TCRdb to 2018 to 2020). Broadly, across the study: Collaborator samples came from the United States, Italy and Spain and covered acute and convalescent phases of COVID-19. The repertoires were released in a freely available public database meant as a resource for research on the immune response to SARS-CoV-2. Sample metadata almost always included a de-identified subject ID, COVID-19 status, age in years and sex. The material from the prospective study consisted of cDNA or gDNA derived from T cells, B-cell-depleted T cells, or PBMCs. The samples were drawn from two sources: the first 160 participants of the ongoing ImmuneRACE study, and over 950 subjects contributed by 6 global collaborators. Where HLA class I and class II types were available, the types were taken from metadata supplied by the sample provider, not from assay-based typing. The dataset comprised deeply sampled blood TCRbeta repertoires from subjects exposed to, actively infected with, or recovered from COVID-19.

TCRbeta CDR3 regions were amplified from genomic DNA by means of the immunoSEQ Assay, a bias-controlled multiplex PCR. The original pipeline was this. Nucleated cell counts per sample were estimated from amplification of reference gene primers within the assay. To quantify the absolute abundance of each unique TCRbeta CDR3 rearrangement, sequence reads were collapsed and filtered. For each sample, productive Simpson clonality was calculated by taking the square root of Simpson's diversity index across productive rearrangements. In TCRdb, the immuneACCESS table is reduced to in-frame sequences with V and J assigned. These tables do not hold every clone; where another copy was compared, an unresolved V gene accounts for under half, and the others remain unexplained. The D gene and trimming were derived from the DNA, and the V and J assignments and clone size from that table. The sample table holds around 79,000 clones, of which about nine tenths were seen once. The top ten clonotypes cover over 8.5% of the sample.

Study-wide conclusions, independent of this receptor: The quantity of clinical and demographic metadata differed by source and by participant and was supplied without curation.

Sequencing was carried out using peripheral blood. This receptor was taken from a human donor in a cohort sampled during active COVID-19.

DNA sequence: TGTGCCAGCAGCGTAAATAGCGGGAGCCAGGGCGAGCAGTACTTC. Translation gives CASSVNSGSQGEQYF. The chain couples TRBV9 to TRBJ2-7, with 9 bases matching TRBD2. The CDR3 holds 15 amino acids from the cysteine to the phenylalanine. Kept here is only the CDR3 DNA, which spans 45 bases and is read in frame from base 1. The germline V gene supplies CDR1 SGDLS and CDR2 YYNGEE. At the junction V is shortened by 1 base and J by 6 bases; bases outside the gene matches: 8.